One and the same sample provided the 27 T cell receptor beta chains below, sequenced in a study of blood T cell repertoires in COVID-19 (dated by TCRdb to the early 2020s). The library came from the immunoSEQ multiplex PCR assay. TCRdb stores this immuneACCESS table with in-frame sequences only. Part of the clones is absent; in the studies checked, under half of the shortfall reflects unresolved V genes, and no reason is known for the rest. Counted in this sample were approximately 90,000 clones; 78% of them appeared once. The ten top clones hold over 5.5% of the sample. Sample: peripheral blood. The receptor set was obtained from a man aged 70-80 years with COVID-19, enrolled during active disease.

Note on this clone: At one boundary the junction diverges from the germline segment, which might be a read error. The chain links TRBV7-7 to TRBJ2-5; D is unresolved. This CDR3 has 14 amino acids. The germline CDR1 and CDR2 sequences are SSHAT and FNYEAQ (reference sequence). The DNA for the CDR3 is TGTGCTAGCAGCTTAAATTCCGTCGGGGAGACCCAGTACTTC. It yields the protein CASSLNSVGETQYF.

The genes are TRBV11-1 and TRBJ1-1; 8 bases align to TRBD1. V lost 5 bases and J lost 5; bases outside the gene matches: 10. CDR1 and CDR2 (germline): SGHAT, FQDESV (reference sequence). The CDR3 runs to 15 residues. DNA for the CDR3: TGTGCCAGCAGCCCTGGGACAGGAACAAGGACTGAAGCTTTCTTT. Its translation is CASSPGTGTRTEAFF.

This clone showed up just a few times. V usage is TRBV5-1 and J usage is TRBJ2-1; TRBD2 aligns across 13 bases. This CDR3 is 18 amino acids long. The J segment lost 3 bases and the V segment lost 1 base, leaving 7 bases of the junction unmatched. Per the germline V gene, CDR1 is SGHRS and CDR2 is YFSETQ. As DNA, the CDR3 is TGCGCCAGCAGCTTGCCCCATCGACTAGCGGGAGGCTACAATGAGCAGTTCTTC. Amino acid sequence: CASSLPHRLAGGYNEQFF.

The chain combines TRBV11-2 with TRBJ2-7; perhaps TRBD2 as D (6 bases). Germline V CDR1 and CDR2: SGHAT, FQNNGV. V lost 1 base and J 4 bases, leaving 11 bases between the germline ends. The CDR3 is made up of 14 amino acids. CDR3: CASSLGQGGYEQYF. DNA for the CDR3: TGTGCCAGCAGCTTAGGGCAGGGAGGTTACGAGCAGTACTTC.

The chain uses TRBV5-1 and TRBJ2-7; TRBD1 agrees at 8 bases. V shed 4 bases, J shed 3 bases, and the junction held 6 bases outside the gene matches. The CDR3 runs to 14 residues. Germline CDR1 is SGHRS and CDR2 is YFSETQ. Here the CDR3 DNA reads TGCGCCAGCAGCCAAGGACAGGGAAGCTACGAGCAGTACTTC. It codes for CASSQGQGSYEQYF.

This clone was picked up one time. The V and J genes are TRBV13 and TRBJ1-2; tentatively, D is TRBD1 (5 bases). V dropped 5 bases and J dropped 6 bases, with 13 bases sitting between them. The CDR3 extends over 13 amino acids. CDR1 and CDR2 (germline): PRHDT, FYEKMQ (reference sequence). In DNA form, the CDR3 reads TGTGCCAGCAGCGACAGTGCGGTAGATGGCTACACCTTC. Encoded protein: CASSDSAVDGYTF.

The chain has TRBV15 and TRBJ2-7; 7 positions match TRBD2. Looked up from germline, CDR1 is LNHNV and CDR2 is YYDKDF (reference sequence). The CDR3 length is 15 residues. V gave up 0 bases and J gave up 2 bases; unmatched junction bases: 4. In nucleotides, the CDR3 is TGTGCCACCAGCAGAGATCTAGCGGAAGCCTACGAGCAGTACTTC. Translating it yields CATSRDLAEAYEQYF.

The CDR3 spells CATSRPSGLASQETQYF. For the CDR3, the DNA is TGTGCCACCAGCAGACCTAGCGGACTAGCGAGCCAAGAGACCCAGTACTTC. V gene TRBV15 combines with J gene TRBJ2-5; 9 bases align to TRBD2. V gave up 2 bases and J gave up 1 base; unmatched junction bases: 8. The CDR3 is made up of 17 amino acids. Germline V gives CDR1 LNHNV, CDR2 YYDKDF (reference sequence).

V and J are TRBV10-3 and TRBJ2-3; D is possibly TRBD1 (5 bases). Germline V gene lookup returns CDR1 ENHRY and CDR2 SYGVKD. Trimming left V 5 bases short and J 6 bases short, with 9 bases between. This CDR3 is built from 12 residues. The DNA of the CDR3 is TGTGCCATCAGTCCAGGGTGGGATACGCAGTATTTT. This codes for CAISPGWDTQYF.

The V call is TRBV2, the J call TRBJ2-1; 13 positions match TRBD2. This CDR3 region has 17 residues. Germline V CDR1 and CDR2: SNHLY, FYNNEI. J gave up 5 bases and V 4 bases, and 8 bases lay outside the gene matches. The chain's CDR3 is CASSGLAGGPRDNEQFF. CDR3 in DNA: TGTGCCAGCAGTGGACTAGCGGGGGGCCCCAGGGACAATGAGCAGTTCTTC.

The chain links TRBV5-1 to TRBJ1-4; TRBD1 matches at 7 bases. This CDR3 spans 14 amino acids. V trimming: 6 bases; J trimming: 5 bases; junction bases outside the gene matches: 7. Germline values: CDR1 SGHRS, CDR2 YFSETQ. The CDR3 DNA is TGCGCCAGCAAGAGGGGACAGATAAATGAAAAACTGTTTTTT. It specifies CASKRGQINEKLFF.

This chain links TRBV6-4 with TRBJ2-7; 14 bases align to TRBD2. This CDR3 contains 19 residues. Looked up from germline, CDR1 is MRHNA and CDR2 is SNTAGT. J lost 4 bases, V lost 0 bases, and 11 bases had no gene match. The CDR3 reads CASSDSGTSGSGFRYEQYF. The CDR3 DNA follows: TGTGCCAGCAGTGACTCAGGGACTAGCGGGAGTGGCTTCCGGTACGAGCAGTACTTC.

The chain links TRBV9 to TRBJ2-1, with 7 bases lining up with TRBD2. The germline CDR1 and CDR2 sequences are SGDLS and YYNGEE. The ends lost 5 bases at V and 6 bases at J; junction bases unmatched: 5. The length of the CDR3 is 13 residues. The CDR3 DNA sequence: TGTGCCAGCAGACGGGAGGAATCCAATGAGCAGTTCTTC. Translated, it gives CASRREESNEQFF.

Written as DNA, the CDR3 is TGCGCCAGCAGCTTGTTCGAGGGACAGAGCTCCTATAATTCACCCCTCCACTTT. Amino acid sequence: CASSLFEGQSSYNSPLHF. V is TRBV5-1 and J is TRBJ1-6; TRBD1 matches at 7 bases. With 1 base clipped from V and 0 bases from J, the junction kept 7 bases outside the gene matches. This CDR3 has 18 amino acids. Germline V gene data show CDR1 as SGHRS and CDR2 as YFSETQ.

This clone was found once. The rearrangement joins TRBV11-1 to TRBJ2-1; 13 bases map to TRBD2. V lost 4 bases, J lost 10 bases, and 7 bases stayed unmatched. The CDR3 runs to 15 residues. The germline CDR1 and CDR2 sequences are SGHAT and FQDESV (reference sequence). Here the CDR3 reads CASSSTSGGAKEQFF. DNA for the CDR3: TGTGCCAGCAGCTCCACTAGCGGGGGGGCAAAGGAGCAGTTCTTC.

V gene TRBV10-3 combines with J gene TRBJ2-7; D unresolved. This CDR3 is 13 amino acids long. V was trimmed by 6 bases and J by 1 base, leaving 10 bases between them. Germline CDR1 ENHRY, CDR2 SYGVKD. CDR3 region: CAIRPTASYEQYF. The CDR3 region has the DNA TGTGCCATCAGGCCAACAGCTTCCTACGAGCAGTACTTC.

This clone was recorded once. This chain links TRBV27 with TRBJ1-2, with D possibly being TRBD1 (5 bases). The CDR3 spans 13 residues. Trimming removed 3 bases at V and 8 bases at J, with 13 bases between. The V gene's germline CDR1 is MNHEY and CDR2 SMNVEV (reference sequence). In DNA, the CDR3 is TGTGCCAGCAGTTTCGGGGGGATTAAAGGCTACACCTTC. It codes for CASSFGGIKGYTF.

This clone has at least ten counts. J is TRBJ1-1 and V is TRBV19; no firm D call. There are 13 residues in the CDR3. V lost 5 bases, J lost 1 base, and 8 bases lay in between. Per germline, CDR1 LNHDA and CDR2 SQIVND (reference sequence). The CDR3 region is CASSQNWNTEAFF. The DNA of the CDR3 is TGTGCCAGTAGTCAGAATTGGAACACTGAAGCTTTCTTT. Combining the CDR3 with reference TRBV19 and TRBJ1-1 gives the whole variable domain DGGITQSPKYLFRKEGQNVTLSCEQNLNHDAMYWYRQDPGQGLRLIYYSQIVNDFQKGDIAEGYSVSREKKESFPLTVTSAQKNPTAFYLCASSQNWNTEAFFGQGTRLTVV.

The genes are TRBV5-1 and TRBJ2-1; tentative D call: TRBD2 (7 bases). V was trimmed by 2 bases and J by 3 bases, leaving 12 bases between them. CDR1 is SGHRS and CDR2 is YFSETQ in the germline V gene. This CDR3 has 15 residues. CDR3 region: CASSFKGGGYNEQFF. In nucleotides, the CDR3 is TGCGCCAGCAGCTTTAAGGGAGGGGGCTACAATGAGCAGTTCTTC.

The chain combines TRBV18 with TRBJ1-1; 7 nucleotides align to TRBD1. Looked up from germline, CDR1 is KGHSH and CDR2 is LQKENI. V dropped 3 bases and J dropped 11; count of bases not matched to a gene: 12. This CDR3 is 14 amino acids long. CDR3 sequence: CASSPGQSTNKAFF. CDR3 sequence (DNA): TGTGCCAGCTCACCGGGACAGTCCACAAATAAGGCTTTCTTT.

In this sample, this clone turned up once. The V and J genes are TRBV11-2 and TRBJ2-7, with 7 bases aligning to TRBD1. The CDR3 extends over 14 amino acids. Trimming at V came to 5 bases and at J to 0 bases, leaving 4 bases not matched to a gene. Germline V CDR1 and CDR2: SGHAT, FQNNGV. The CDR3, as DNA: TGTGCCAGCAGCCGACAGGGTGGCTCCTACGAGCAGTACTTC. The encoded protein is CASSRQGGSYEQYF.

This clone was observed a single time. This chain joins TRBV7-2 and TRBJ2-5; unclear D gene. Trimming took 3 bases from V and 0 from J, leaving 5 bases between them. The germline gives CDR1 SGHTA, CDR2 FQGNSA. This CDR3 has 13 residues. The CDR3 region has the DNA TGTGCCAGCAGCTTCCGGGACCAAGAGACCCAGTACTTC. It yields the protein CASSFRDQETQYF.

This clone was observed a few times. J is TRBJ2-7 and V is TRBV7-2, with TRBD1 identical over 8 bases. The J segment lost 3 bases and the V segment lost 4 bases, leaving 17 bases of the junction unmatched. The V gene's germline CDR1 is SGHTA and CDR2 FQGNSA. CDR3 length equals 18 residues. The CDR3 DNA reads TGTGCCAGCAGCTCACCTTTCGGACAGGGAAAAATGTTCTACGAGCAGTACTTC. It specifies CASSSPFGQGKMFYEQYF.

V gene TRBV19 combines with J gene TRBJ2-5; 12 bases are shared with TRBD2. CDR1 is LNHDA and CDR2 is SQIVND in the germline V gene (reference sequence). The CDR3 is 18 residues long. Unmatched junction bases numbered 16, after V lost 7 bases and J lost 4 bases. The CDR3 bases are TGTGCCAGTAAGAAATTGGCTAGCGGGGGGGCCCGGGCAGAGACCCAGTACTTC. It encodes CASKKLASGGARAETQYF.

The sample holds a few counts of this clone. This chain connects TRBV19 to TRBJ1-3, with D hard to call. Trimming took off 7 bases at V and 2 bases at J, with 9 bases between the two ends. This CDR3 comprises 13 residues. The V gene's germline CDR1 is LNHDA and CDR2 SQIVND (reference sequence). CDR3 nucleotide sequence: TGTGCCAGTACCCGACTAACTGGAAACACCATATATTTT. As protein: CASTRLTGNTIYF.

In this sample, this clone turned up a few times. The chain links TRBV2 to TRBJ2-7; D possibly corresponds to TRBD1 (5 bases). Trimming took 6 bases from V and 0 from J, leaving 12 bases between them. Germline CDR1 and CDR2: SNHLY and FYNNEI. The CDR3 has 14 residues. The CDR3 loop is CASRRTLSSYEQYF. The CDR3 DNA follows: TGTGCCAGCAGGCGGACACTTTCCTCCTACGAGCAGTACTTC.

This chain joins TRBV5-1 and TRBJ2-5; D is perhaps TRBD2 (5 bases). The CDR3 loop spans 12 amino acids. CDR1 and CDR2 (germline): SGHRS, YFSETQ. Trimming cost V 2 bases and J 5 bases, with 7 bases left between them. This CDR3 reads CASSLLEETQYF. As DNA, the CDR3 is TGCGCCAGCAGCTTACTAGAGGAGACCCAGTACTTC.